A selection of T cell receptor beta chains follows, all from one sample in a study of blood T cell repertoires in COVID-19. TCRdb's copy holds only in-frame clones and misses some; the assay was immunoSEQ multiplex PCR. Of 20,000 to 25,000 clones listed, roughly 87% are singletons. Material: peripheral blood. Receptors originate from a man in his sixties or seventies with acute or convalescent COVID-19. Each CDR3 is given with its conserved first and last residue. Fields, in order: clone size, D gene, V gene, J gene, CDR3 DNA, CDR3 protein. The D gene is left open where the match is weak. Clone size is stated in some rows and not others, as once, few, many or a class when expanded.

clone_size: .
d_call: .
v_call: TRBV24-1
j_call: TRBJ1-5
cdr3_nt: TGTGCCACCAGTGATGCGGGATTAAGCAATCAGCCCCAGCATTTT
cdr3_aa: CATSDAGLSNQPQHF

clone_size: .
d_call: .
v_call: TRBV12-3/TRBV12-4
j_call: TRBJ2-1
cdr3_nt: TGTGCCAGCAGTATGAACAGGGTCGAGCAGTTCTTC
cdr3_aa: CASSMNRVEQFF

clone_size: .
d_call: .
v_call: TRBV6-5
j_call: TRBJ2-5
cdr3_nt: TGTGCCAGCAGACGGGACAATGGAGAAGAGACCCAGTACTTC
cdr3_aa: CASRRDNGEETQYF

clone_size: .
d_call: .
v_call: TRBV12-3/TRBV12-4
j_call: TRBJ1-2
cdr3_nt: TGTGCCAGCAGTTTTACAGGGTGGGATGGCTACACCTTC
cdr3_aa: CASSFTGWDGYTF

clone_size: .
d_call: .
v_call: TRBV5-1
j_call: TRBJ2-3
cdr3_nt: TGCGCCAGCAGCTTGACTGGAGGTACGCAGTATTTT
cdr3_aa: CASSLTGGTQYF

clone_size: .
d_call: TRBD1
v_call: TRBV7-2
j_call: TRBJ2-1
cdr3_nt: TGTGCCAGCAGCTTAGAAGGGGACAGTTACAATGAGCAGTTCTTC
cdr3_aa: CASSLEGDSYNEQFF

clone_size: few
d_call: TRBD1
v_call: TRBV2
j_call: TRBJ2-1
cdr3_nt: TGTGCCAGCAGTCCCCTACCAGGGGGCTACCCCGATGAGCAGTTCTTC
cdr3_aa: CASSPLPGGYPDEQFF

clone_size: .
d_call: TRBD2
v_call: TRBV4-3
j_call: TRBJ2-1
cdr3_nt: TGCGCCAGCAGCCAAGGAGGCGGGAGGGCCCTGAGGCAGTTCTTC
cdr3_aa: CASSQGGGRALRQFF

clone_size: .
d_call: .
v_call: TRBV5-1
j_call: TRBJ1-1
cdr3_nt: TGCGCCAGCAGACCCGGACGGGAGAAGACTGAAGCTTTCTTT
cdr3_aa: CASRPGREKTEAFF

clone_size: .
d_call: TRBD2
v_call: TRBV12-3/TRBV12-4
j_call: TRBJ2-7
cdr3_nt: TGTGCCAGCATGTTAGCGGGGGGGCACGAGCAGTACTTC
cdr3_aa: CASMLAGGHEQYF

clone_size: .
d_call: TRBD2
v_call: TRBV11-2
j_call: TRBJ2-1
cdr3_nt: TGTGCCAGCAGCCTAGGACTAGCGGGGGAGCAGTTCTTC
cdr3_aa: CASSLGLAGEQFF

clone_size: once
d_call: TRBD1
v_call: TRBV4-3
j_call: TRBJ2-3
cdr3_nt: TGCGCCAGCAGCCAAGATCGGGACAGACGTTCCACAGATACGCAGTATTTT
cdr3_aa: CASSQDRDRRSTDTQYF

clone_size: .
d_call: TRBD2
v_call: TRBV11-2
j_call: TRBJ2-3
cdr3_nt: TGTGCCAGCAGCTTATCAGCGGGGGGCCCGAGCACAGATACGCAGTATTTT
cdr3_aa: CASSLSAGGPSTDTQYF

clone_size: .
d_call: .
v_call: TRBV7-9
j_call: TRBJ2-7
cdr3_nt: TGTGCCAGCAGCTTAATCAGCTACGAGCAGTACTTC
cdr3_aa: CASSLISYEQYF

clone_size: .
d_call: TRBD1
v_call: TRBV5-6
j_call: TRBJ1-6
cdr3_nt: TGTGCCAGCAGCCCATGGATCGGACAGGGCCAGTATAATTCACCCCTCCACTTT
cdr3_aa: CASSPWIGQGQYNSPLHF

clone_size: once
d_call: .
v_call: TRBV30
j_call: TRBJ1-5
cdr3_nt: TGTGCCTGGGGACACGGGAGCAATCAGCCCCAGCATTTT
cdr3_aa: CAWGHGSNQPQHF

clone_size: .
d_call: .
v_call: TRBV14
j_call: TRBJ2-3
cdr3_nt: TGTGCCAGCAGCCAAGGGGGATTCGGGGGGCGACTCACAGATACGCAGTATTTT
cdr3_aa: CASSQGGFGGRLTDTQYF

clone_size: .
d_call: .
v_call: TRBV5-4
j_call: TRBJ1-6
cdr3_nt: TGTGCCAGCAGCCGGCAGGGAGGCTCGTATAATTCACCCCTCCACTTT
cdr3_aa: CASSRQGGSYNSPLHF

clone_size: .
d_call: TRBD2
v_call: TRBV9
j_call: TRBJ2-3
cdr3_nt: TGTGCCAGCAGCGTAGATCTAGCGGGGGGGCTAGATACGCAGTATTTT
cdr3_aa: CASSVDLAGGLDTQYF

clone_size: .
d_call: .
v_call: TRBV6-6
j_call: TRBJ2-3
cdr3_nt: TGTGCCAGTGGACTTCGCACAGATACGCAGTATTTT
cdr3_aa: CASGLRTDTQYF

clone_size: .
d_call: .
v_call: TRBV10-3
j_call: TRBJ1-3
cdr3_nt: TGTGCCACAGCAGCGGATCGCTCTGGAAACACCATATATTTT
cdr3_aa: CATAADRSGNTIYF

clone_size: .
d_call: .
v_call: TRBV5-1
j_call: TRBJ2-6
cdr3_nt: TGCGCCAGCAGCACAGTCGGCGGGGCTGGGGCCAACGTCCTGACTTTC
cdr3_aa: CASSTVGGAGANVLTF

clone_size: .
d_call: .
v_call: TRBV7-6
j_call: TRBJ2-5
cdr3_nt: TGTGCCAGCAGCTTAGCGCCACTTGGGGCAGCGTACCAAGAGACCCAGTACTTC
cdr3_aa: CASSLAPLGAAYQETQYF

clone_size: .
d_call: TRBD2
v_call: TRBV5-1
j_call: TRBJ2-7
cdr3_nt: TGCGCCAGCAGCTTGGGACTAGCGGGGGGTGCCTACGAGCAGTACTTC
cdr3_aa: CASSLGLAGGAYEQYF

clone_size: .
d_call: TRBD2
v_call: TRBV19
j_call: TRBJ2-2
cdr3_nt: TGTGCCAGCCAGCCTAGCGGGAGGAGAACCGGGGAGCTGTTTTTT
cdr3_aa: CASQPSGRRTGELFF

clone_size: .
d_call: .
v_call: TRBV7-2
j_call: TRBJ2-1
cdr3_nt: TGTGCCAGCAGGCTACTAACCAATGAGCAGTTCTTC
cdr3_aa: CASRLLTNEQFF

clone_size: .
d_call: .
v_call: TRBV12-3/TRBV12-4
j_call: TRBJ2-1
cdr3_nt: TGTGCCAGCAGTTCACCCCTGACTAGAGGGGCGTTCTTC
cdr3_aa: CASSSPLTRGAFF

clone_size: .
d_call: .
v_call: TRBV10-2
j_call: TRBJ2-3
cdr3_nt: TGCGCCAGCAGTGAGTCTAGAGGGCTAAGCACAGATACGCAGTATTTT
cdr3_aa: CASSESRGLSTDTQYF

clone_size: .
d_call: TRBD2
v_call: TRBV9
j_call: TRBJ2-3
cdr3_nt: TGTGCCAGCAGCGTTAGCGGGGCCAGCACAGATACGCAGTATTTT
cdr3_aa: CASSVSGASTDTQYF

clone_size: .
d_call: TRBD1
v_call: TRBV6-5
j_call: TRBJ2-1
cdr3_nt: TGTGCCAGCAGGAAGGACAGGCTCAATGAGCAGTTCTTC
cdr3_aa: CASRKDRLNEQFF

clone_size: .
d_call: .
v_call: TRBV4-3
j_call: TRBJ2-2
cdr3_nt: TGCGCCAGCAGCCAAGACCCGGTCAACACCGGGGAGCTGTTTTTT
cdr3_aa: CASSQDPVNTGELFF

clone_size: .
d_call: .
v_call: TRBV5-6
j_call: TRBJ1-4
cdr3_nt: TGTGCCAGCAGCTTCCAGGGCGACCTGCCAACTAATGAAAAACTGTTTTTT
cdr3_aa: CASSFQGDLPTNEKLFF

clone_size: .
d_call: .
v_call: TRBV7-9
j_call: TRBJ1-2
cdr3_nt: TGTGCCAGCAGCTTAGCAGACAGCGGGGGCTACACCTTC
cdr3_aa: CASSLADSGGYTF

clone_size: .
d_call: .
v_call: TRBV7-8
j_call: TRBJ2-1
cdr3_nt: TGTGCCAGCAGCTTATCAGGGGTCTCCTACAATGAGCAGTTCTTC
cdr3_aa: CASSLSGVSYNEQFF

clone_size: .
d_call: .
v_call: TRBV15
j_call: TRBJ2-2
cdr3_nt: TGTGCCACCAGCAGAGGCACATCGACTATGGCCGGGGAGCTGTTTTTT
cdr3_aa: CATSRGTSTMAGELFF

clone_size: .
d_call: .
v_call: TRBV18
j_call: TRBJ1-1
cdr3_nt: TGTGCCAGCTCACCAACACTGACACTGAACACTGAAGCTTTCTTT
cdr3_aa: CASSPTLTLNTEAFF

clone_size: .
d_call: .
v_call: TRBV10-2
j_call: TRBJ1-4
cdr3_nt: TGCGCCAGCAGCCTCTCAGGGGTGAACAGTGAAAAACTGTTTTTT
cdr3_aa: CASSLSGVNSEKLFF

clone_size: .
d_call: .
v_call: TRBV21-1
j_call: TRBJ2-7
cdr3_nt: TGTGCCAGCAGCGCAGGGTTTATGCCAGGTTACTACGAGCAGTACTTC
cdr3_aa: CASSAGFMPGYYEQYF

clone_size: .
d_call: .
v_call: TRBV21-1
j_call: TRBJ2-7
cdr3_nt: TGTGCCAGCAGCACCCTCCCCAGGACTCTGGAGCAGTACTTC
cdr3_aa: CASSTLPRTLEQYF

clone_size: .
d_call: TRBD1
v_call: TRBV28
j_call: TRBJ2-7
cdr3_nt: TGTGCCAGCAGCCCCGGGACAGGGATTTACGAGCAGTACTTC
cdr3_aa: CASSPGTGIYEQYF

clone_size: .
d_call: TRBD1
v_call: TRBV11-3
j_call: TRBJ2-1
cdr3_nt: TGTGCCAGCAGCCTAAGACAGGGAACATACAATGAGCAGTTCTTC
cdr3_aa: CASSLRQGTYNEQFF

clone_size: .
d_call: .
v_call: TRBV29-1
j_call: TRBJ1-1
cdr3_nt: TGCAGCGCCAACCCTCACAGGAGTGAACCTGAAGCTTTCTTT
cdr3_aa: CSANPHRSEPEAFF

clone_size: .
d_call: TRBD2
v_call: TRBV5-4
j_call: TRBJ2-1
cdr3_nt: TGTGCCAGCAGCGTCTATTTAGCGGGGGGGCGCAATGAGCAGTTCTTC
cdr3_aa: CASSVYLAGGRNEQFF

clone_size: .
d_call: .
v_call: TRBV7-9
j_call: TRBJ2-6
cdr3_nt: TGTGCCAGCTTGAGCTCTGGGGCCAACGTCCTGACTTTC
cdr3_aa: CASLSSGANVLTF

clone_size: few
d_call: .
v_call: TRBV6-2/TRBV6-3
j_call: TRBJ2-3
cdr3_nt: TGTGCCAGCAGTCCAACTGGGGCCCGGATAGGGCTATATGGAGATACGCAGTATTTT
cdr3_aa: CASSPTGARIGLYGDTQYF

clone_size: .
d_call: .
v_call: TRBV9
j_call: TRBJ2-5
cdr3_nt: TGTGCCAGCAGCCCCCGACTGGGGCGAGAGACCCAGTACTTC
cdr3_aa: CASSPRLGRETQYF

clone_size: .
d_call: .
v_call: TRBV9
j_call: TRBJ2-1
cdr3_nt: TGTGCCAGCAGCGTTACTAGCATTGGTGAGCAGTTCTTC
cdr3_aa: CASSVTSIGEQFF

clone_size: few
d_call: .
v_call: TRBV7-2
j_call: TRBJ1-5
cdr3_nt: TGTGCCAGCAGCTTAGGGGGAGGGAATAGCAATCAGCCCCAGCATTTT
cdr3_aa: CASSLGGGNSNQPQHF

clone_size: .
d_call: TRBD2
v_call: TRBV5-1
j_call: TRBJ2-5
cdr3_nt: TGCGCCAGCAGCCCGAGGACTAGCGGGGGGGCAGGGGAGACCCAGTACTTC
cdr3_aa: CASSPRTSGGAGETQYF

clone_size: .
d_call: .
v_call: TRBV18
j_call: TRBJ1-5
cdr3_nt: TGTGCCAGCTCACGGAGCGATAGCAATCAGCCCCAGCATTTT
cdr3_aa: CASSRSDSNQPQHF

clone_size: .
d_call: .
v_call: TRBV5-1
j_call: TRBJ1-3
cdr3_nt: TGCGCCAGCAGCTTGGCCCCGGGGACTGGAAACACCATATATTTT
cdr3_aa: CASSLAPGTGNTIYF